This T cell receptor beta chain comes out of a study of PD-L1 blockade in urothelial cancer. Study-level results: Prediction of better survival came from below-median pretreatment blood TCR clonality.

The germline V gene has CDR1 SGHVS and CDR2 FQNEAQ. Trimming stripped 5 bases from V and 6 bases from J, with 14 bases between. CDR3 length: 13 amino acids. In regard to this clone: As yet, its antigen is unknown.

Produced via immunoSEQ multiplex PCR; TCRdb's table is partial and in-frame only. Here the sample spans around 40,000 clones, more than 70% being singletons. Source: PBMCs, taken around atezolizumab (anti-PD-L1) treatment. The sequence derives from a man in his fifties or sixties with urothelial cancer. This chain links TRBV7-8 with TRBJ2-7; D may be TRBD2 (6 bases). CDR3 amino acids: CASSADGAGEQYF. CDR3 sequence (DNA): TGTGCCAGCAGCGCGGACGGAGCGGGCGAGCAGTACTTC. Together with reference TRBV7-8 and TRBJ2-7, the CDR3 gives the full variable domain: GAGVSQSPRYKVAKRGQDVALRCDPISGHVSLFWYQQALGQGPEFLTYFQNEAQLDKSGLPSDRFFAERPEGSVSTLKIQRTQQEDSAVYLCASSADGAGEQYFGPGTRLTVT.